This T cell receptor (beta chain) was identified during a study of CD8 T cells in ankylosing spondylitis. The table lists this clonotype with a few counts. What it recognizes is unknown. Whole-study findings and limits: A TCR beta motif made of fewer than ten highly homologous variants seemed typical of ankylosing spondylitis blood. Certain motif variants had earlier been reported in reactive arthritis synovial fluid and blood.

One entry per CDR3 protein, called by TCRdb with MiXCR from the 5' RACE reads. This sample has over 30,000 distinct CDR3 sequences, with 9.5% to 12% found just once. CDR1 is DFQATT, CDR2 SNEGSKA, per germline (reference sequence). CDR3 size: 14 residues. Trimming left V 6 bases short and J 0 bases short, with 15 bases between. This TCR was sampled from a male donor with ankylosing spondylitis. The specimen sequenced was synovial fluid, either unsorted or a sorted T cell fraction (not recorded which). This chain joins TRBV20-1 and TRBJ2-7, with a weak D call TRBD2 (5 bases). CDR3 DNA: TGCAGTGCGGGCTGGACTGGCTACTCCTACGAGCAGTACTTC. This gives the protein CSAGWTGYSYEQYF.